This TCR beta chain stems from a study of blood T cell repertoires in COVID-19 (dated by TCRdb to 2018 to 2020). For the study in its entirety: Samples from collaborators originated in the United States, Italy and Spain and spanned both the acute and convalescent phases of COVID-19. The prospective study material was composed of cDNA or gDNA derived from T cells, B-cell-depleted T cells, or PBMCs. The dataset comprised deeply sampled blood TCRbeta repertoires from subjects exposed to, actively infected with, or recovered from COVID-19. The repertoires were made available in a free public database intended to serve as a resource for research on the immune response to SARS-CoV-2. The samples were drawn from the first 160 participants of the ongoing ImmuneRACE study and from 950 to 1,500 subjects provided by 6 global collaborators. A de-identified subject ID, COVID-19 status, age in years and sex were almost always included in the sample metadata. HLA class I and class II types, where available, came from metadata supplied by the sample provider rather than from assay-based typing. What the work shows at the level of the full study, not this receptor alone: How much clinical and demographic metadata was included differed by source and by participant, and the metadata was provided uncurated.

The immunoSEQ Assay, a bias-controlled multiplex PCR, was used to amplify TCRbeta CDR3 regions from genomic DNA. The authors' pipeline ran thus. The number of nucleated cells in each sample was estimated by amplification of reference gene primers within the assay. To quantify the absolute abundance of each unique TCRbeta CDR3 rearrangement, sequence reads were collapsed and filtered. For each sample, productive Simpson clonality was calculated by taking the square root of Simpson's diversity index across productive rearrangements. In TCRdb, the immuneACCESS table is reduced to in-frame sequences with V and J assigned. These tables do not hold every clone; where another copy was compared, an unresolved V gene accounts for under half, and the others remain unexplained. The DNA gave D and trimming, while V, J and clone size come from that table. This sample holds roughly 61,000 clones; approximately 70% were observed only once. The top ten constitute roughly 49% of the sample.

The CDR3 numbers 17 residues from cysteine through phenylalanine. The CDR3 DNA has 51 bases and is translated from base 1. The germline V gene encodes CDR1 SGHRS and CDR2 YFSETQ. V lost 1 base and J lost 4 bases; the stretch between them is 17 bases long. Participants in the prospective study were aged about 18 to 100 years, lived in 24 United States geographic areas, and enrolled through a virtual design. Cohort assignment in the prospective study relied on participant-reported clinical history from a screening survey and a study questionnaire. Exposed participants were defined as having been in contact with someone with a PCR-confirmed or clinician-diagnosed COVID-19 case within 2 weeks of study entry. In the prospective study, whole blood, serum and a nasopharyngeal or oropharyngeal swab were collected from each participant by mobile phlebotomists. Participants in the prospective study had the option to provide additional blood draws and questionnaires over a roughly 2-month period. Before DNA extraction, prospective study blood samples were shipped either frozen or at room temperature.

This clone was counted a few times. Its binding antigen is unknown. No per-base quality is available; no much larger clone lies one base away. Recombination connected TRBV5-1 to TRBJ2-2, and TRBD1 may be the D gene, going by 5 matching bases. The source of this sequence is a woman aged 55-70 years who had been exposed to COVID-19. Sequencing used PBMCs or T cells enriched from blood (not recorded which). The DNA sequence is given as TGCGCCAGCAGCTTGAGTCCGCGCACAGGCGCCACCGGGGAGCTGTTTTTT. This sequence encodes CASSLSPRTGATGELFF.